This TCR beta chain was captured by sequencing in a study of blood T cells in healthy people across ages. Through a sample-barcoded 5' primer and a J-beta primer mix, a second PCR was run for about 7 to 12 cycles. TCRdb re-analysed the 5' RACE reads in MiXCR, keeping a single row per CDR3 protein. The sample lists roughly 2 million distinct CDR3 sequences, about 50% occurring once. Per germline, CDR1 DFQATT and CDR2 SNEGSKA (reference sequence). V dropped 5 bases and J dropped 2 bases, with 18 bases sitting between them. This CDR3 comprises 16 residues. This clonotype was obtained from a woman between 40 and 50 years old in good health. Sequencing used blood. V and J are TRBV20-1 and TRBJ2-2; no definite D call. This chain's CDR3 is CSAPLGGRANTGELFF. In DNA form, the CDR3 reads TGCAGTGCTCCTCTAGGTGGACGGGCAAACACCGGGGAGCTGTTTTTT.